The present TCR beta chain was sequenced within a study of identical twins. Germline V CDR1 and CDR2: SEHNR, FQNEAQ (reference sequence). The CDR3 loop spans 15 amino acids. V shed 3 bases and J shed 4 bases, with 14 bases lying between them. It was template switching that added a universal primer site, and there were unique molecular identifiers on the cDNA. TCRdb reprocessed the 5' RACE reads with MiXCR, giving one entry per CDR3 protein. The repertoire includes over 600,000 distinct CDR3 sequences, over 20% of them detected once, and 4% to 4.5% sits in the top ten. A further study also used this sample, focusing on T cells expressing NK-cell markers. From that report: With respect to HCMV, seven of the eight sequenced donors were seropositive, and one was seronegative. Several experiments confined sorting to alpha-beta TCR T cells with an anti-gamma-delta TCR antibody. For five or six donors, the dominant NKG2C+ clonotypes made up roughly 1.0-8% of their CD8+ T cells.

This TCR was sampled from a woman aged 18 to 35 in good health. Sequenced input: PBMCs. The chain combines TRBV7-9 with TRBJ2-3; tentatively, D is TRBD1 or TRBD2 (6 bases each). This CDR3 reads CASSLGGAVADTQYF. The CDR3, as DNA: TGTGCCAGCAGCTTGGGGGGCGCGGTGGCAGATACGCAGTATTTT.